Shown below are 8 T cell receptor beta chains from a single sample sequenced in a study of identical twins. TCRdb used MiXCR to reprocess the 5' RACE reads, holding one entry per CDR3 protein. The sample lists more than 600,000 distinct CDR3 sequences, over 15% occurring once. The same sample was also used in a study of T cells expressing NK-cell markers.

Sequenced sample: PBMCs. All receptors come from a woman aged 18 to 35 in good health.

The CDR3 DNA reads as TGTGCCAGCACCAGGAACTCTGGGGCCAACGTCCTGACTTTC. Translating it yields CASTRNSGANVLTF. V gene TRBV12-3 or TRBV12-4 combines with J gene TRBJ2-6; D is ambiguous. The CDR3 has 14 residues. V was shortened by 7 bases and J by 0 bases, with 7 bases between the two germline ends.

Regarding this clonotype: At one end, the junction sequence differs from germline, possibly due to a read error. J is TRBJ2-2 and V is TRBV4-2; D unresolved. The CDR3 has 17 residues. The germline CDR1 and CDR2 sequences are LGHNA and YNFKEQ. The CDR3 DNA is TGTGCCAGCAGCGAAGATCCTCTGAGCATCCTCACCGGGGAGCTGTTTTTT. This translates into CASSEDPLSILTGELFF.

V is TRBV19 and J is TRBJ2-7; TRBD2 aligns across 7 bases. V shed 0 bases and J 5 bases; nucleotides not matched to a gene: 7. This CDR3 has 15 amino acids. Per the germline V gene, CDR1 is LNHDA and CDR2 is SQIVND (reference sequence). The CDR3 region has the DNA TGTGCCAGTAGTATAGAGGAGGGAGGGCCCGACGAGCAGTACTTC. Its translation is CASSIEEGGPDEQYF.

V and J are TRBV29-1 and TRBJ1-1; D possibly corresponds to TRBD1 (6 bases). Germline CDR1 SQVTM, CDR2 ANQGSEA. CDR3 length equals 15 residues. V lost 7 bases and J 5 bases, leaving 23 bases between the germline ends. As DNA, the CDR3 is TGCAGCGCCACACCACGGAGGCAGGGGACGACTGAAGCTTTCTTT. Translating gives CSATPRRQGTTEAFF. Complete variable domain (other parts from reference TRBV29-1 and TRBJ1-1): SAVISQKPSRDICQRGTSLTIQCQVDSQVTMMFWYRQQPGQSLTLIATANQGSEATYESGFVIDKFPISRPNLTFSTLTVSNMSPEDSSIYLCSATPRRQGTTEAFFGQGTRLTVV.

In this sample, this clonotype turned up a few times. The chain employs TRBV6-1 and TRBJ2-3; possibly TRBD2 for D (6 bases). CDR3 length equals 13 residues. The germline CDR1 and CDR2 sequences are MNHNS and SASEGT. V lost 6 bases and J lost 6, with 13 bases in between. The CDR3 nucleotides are TGTGCCAGCAGGACTTGGGGGGTGGATACGCAGTATTTT. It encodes CASRTWGVDTQYF.

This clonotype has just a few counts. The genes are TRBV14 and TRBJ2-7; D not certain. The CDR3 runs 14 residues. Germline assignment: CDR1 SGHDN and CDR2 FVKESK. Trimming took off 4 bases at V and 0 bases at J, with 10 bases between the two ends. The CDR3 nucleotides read TGTGCCAGCAGCCCGGACCAAACCTCCTACGAGCAGTACTTC. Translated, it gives CASSPDQTSYEQYF.

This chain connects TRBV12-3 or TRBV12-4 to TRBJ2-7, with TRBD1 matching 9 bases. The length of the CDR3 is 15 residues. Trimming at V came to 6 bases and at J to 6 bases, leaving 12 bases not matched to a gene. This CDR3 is CASSFGTGSAGEQYF. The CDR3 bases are TGTGCCAGCAGCTTCGGGACAGGGAGCGCGGGCGAGCAGTACTTC.

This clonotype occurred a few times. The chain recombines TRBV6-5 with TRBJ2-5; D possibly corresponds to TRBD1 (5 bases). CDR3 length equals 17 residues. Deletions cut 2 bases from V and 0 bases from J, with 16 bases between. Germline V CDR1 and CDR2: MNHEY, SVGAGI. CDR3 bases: TGTGCCAGCAGTTACCCTCCCGGACACACGTACCAAGAGACCCAGTACTTC. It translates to CASSYPPGHTYQETQYF.